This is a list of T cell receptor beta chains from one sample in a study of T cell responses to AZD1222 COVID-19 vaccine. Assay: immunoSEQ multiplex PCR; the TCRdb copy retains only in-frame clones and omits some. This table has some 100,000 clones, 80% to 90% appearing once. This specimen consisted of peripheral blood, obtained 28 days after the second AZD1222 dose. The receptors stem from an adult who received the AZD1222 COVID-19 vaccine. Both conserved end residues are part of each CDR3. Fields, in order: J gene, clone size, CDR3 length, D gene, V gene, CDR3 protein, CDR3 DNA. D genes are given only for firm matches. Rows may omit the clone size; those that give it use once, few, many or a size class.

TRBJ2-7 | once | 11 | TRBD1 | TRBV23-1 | CASSLQGKQYF | TGCGCCAGCAGCCTACAGGGGAAGCAGTACTTC
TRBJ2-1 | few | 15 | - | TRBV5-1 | CASSLARVLGDEQFF | TGCGCCAGCAGCTTGGCCAGGGTCCTAGGGGATGAGCAGTTCTTC
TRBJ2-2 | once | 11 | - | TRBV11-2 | CASSRPGELFF | TGTGCCAGCAGCCGCCCGGGGGAGCTGTTTTTT
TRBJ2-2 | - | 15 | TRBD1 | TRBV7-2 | CASSFTQGGTGELFF | TGTGCCAGCAGCTTTACACAGGGGGGTACCGGGGAGCTGTTTTTT
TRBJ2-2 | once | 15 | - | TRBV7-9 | CASSFLIGQPGELFF | TGTGCCAGCAGCTTTTTGATAGGACAGCCCGGGGAGCTGTTTTTT
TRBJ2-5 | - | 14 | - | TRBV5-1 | CASTQGVGGETQYF | TGCGCCAGCACCCAGGGGGTCGGAGGGGAGACCCAGTACTTC
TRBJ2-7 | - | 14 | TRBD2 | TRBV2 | CASRTGLATYEQYF | TGTGCCAGCAGGACGGGACTAGCGACCTACGAGCAGTACTTC
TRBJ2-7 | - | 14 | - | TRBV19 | CASSRTVSSYEQYF | TGTGCCAGTAGTCGGACAGTCAGCTCCTACGAGCAGTACTTC
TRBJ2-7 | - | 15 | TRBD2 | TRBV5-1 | CASSLGLAGAYEQYF | TGCGCCAGCAGCTTGGGGCTAGCGGGAGCCTACGAGCAGTACTTC
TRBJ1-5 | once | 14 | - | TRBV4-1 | CASSQDGGNQPQHF | TGCGCCAGCAGCCAAGATGGTGGCAATCAGCCCCAGCATTTT
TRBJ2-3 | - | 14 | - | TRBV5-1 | CASSRDQSSDTQYF | TGCGCCAGCAGCCGTGACCAAAGTTCAGATACGCAGTATTTT
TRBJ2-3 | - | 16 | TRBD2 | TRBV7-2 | CASSSLAGVGTDTQYF | TGTGCCAGCAGCTCTCTAGCGGGAGTGGGAACAGATACGCAGTATTTT
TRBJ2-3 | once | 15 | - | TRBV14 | CASSQRLGGTDTQYF | TGTGCCAGCAGCCAGCGGTTGGGGGGCACAGATACGCAGTATTTT
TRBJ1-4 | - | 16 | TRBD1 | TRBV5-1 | CASSSGDRGVHEKLFF | TGCGCCAGCAGCTCGGGGGACAGGGGAGTACACGAAAAACTGTTTTTT
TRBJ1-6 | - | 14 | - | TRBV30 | CAGRTFGGNSPLHF | TGTGCCGGTCGGACCTTCGGGGGAAATTCACCCCTCCACTTT
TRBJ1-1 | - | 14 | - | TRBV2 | CASSEDSRAAEAFF | TGTGCCAGCAGTGAAGATTCGAGGGCGGCTGAAGCTTTCTTT
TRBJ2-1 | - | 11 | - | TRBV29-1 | CSAGSGNEQFF | TGCAGCGCGGGCTCGGGGAATGAGCAGTTCTTC
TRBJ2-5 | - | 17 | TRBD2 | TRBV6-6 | CASSPFRLAGGEETQYF | TGTGCCAGCAGTCCCTTCCGACTAGCGGGAGGGGAGGAGACCCAGTACTTC
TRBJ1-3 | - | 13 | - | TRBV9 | CASSVEGLNTIYF | TGTGCCAGCAGCGTAGAAGGGTTAAACACCATATATTTT
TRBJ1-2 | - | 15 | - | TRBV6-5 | CASTSNRARNYGYTF | TGTGCCAGCACCTCGAACAGGGCCAGGAACTATGGCTACACCTTC
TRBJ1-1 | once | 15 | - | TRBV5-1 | CASSYGAGMNTEAFF | TGCGCCAGCAGCTATGGGGCAGGCATGAACACTGAAGCTTTCTTT
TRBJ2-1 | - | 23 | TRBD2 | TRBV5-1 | CASTNLLEASGPNWGASYNEQFF | TGCGCCAGCACAAACCTTCTCGAGGCTAGCGGGCCGAATTGGGGGGCATCCTACAATGAGCAGTTCTTC
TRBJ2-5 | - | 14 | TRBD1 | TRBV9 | CASSVGTGQETQYF | TGTGCCAGCAGCGTAGGGACAGGGCAAGAGACCCAGTACTTC
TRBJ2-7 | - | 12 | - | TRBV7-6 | CASSPGDYEQYF | TGTGCCAGCAGCCCAGGGGACTACGAGCAGTACTTC